The present entry profiles one TCR beta chain with its context. Its cognate antigen is unknown. The study excluded patients with uncontrolled infection, other autoimmune disease, pregnancy or lactation. Clinical symptoms, serum thyroxine, TRAb, thyroid ultrasound and orbital computed tomography informed diagnoses. About 10 ml fresh peripheral blood yielded the PBMCs. Amplification targeted TCR beta CDR3 regions from RNA transcripts. During a first-round RT-PCR of the TCR CDR3, the HTBI primer set was used. TCRdb itself ran the multiplex PCR reads through MiXCR, one entry per CDR3 protein. Among about half a million distinct CDR3 sequences listed, just under 20% were seen once. The data originate from a study of T cells in Graves' hyperthyroidism and ophthalmopathy. General study points: Ophthalmopathy was predicted by the model a median of approximately 6 months ahead of onset.

The V gene's germline CDR1 is KGHDR and CDR2 SFDVKD. The CDR3 sequence is 15 residues long. Trimming stripped 3 bases from V and 5 bases from J, with 12 bases between. This TCR was recovered from a man aged 35-49 years with Graves' ophthalmopathy. The rearrangement links TRBV24-1 to TRBJ2-2; D remains ambiguous. The sample consisted of blood. For the CDR3, the DNA is TGTGCCACCAGTGATACAGCCTCACCGACCGGGGAGCTGTTTTTT. It specifies CATSDTASPTGELFF.